Sequencing of this TCR beta chain was carried out in a study of regulatory T cells in long-lasting Graves disease. The sample holds many counts of this clonotype. The authors built TCR beta libraries using iRepertoire HTBI primers and Arm-PCR of CDR3 regions. TCRdb re-analysed the multiplex PCR reads in MiXCR, keeping a single row per CDR3 protein. Of around 460,000 distinct CDR3 sequences detected, 14% appear once; the ten largest clones hold roughly a sixth. The time point here: newly diagnosed GD, antithyroid drugs for less than 3 months. RNA extracted from PBMCs served as the sequencing template. These data were also reused for a study on T cells in Graves' hyperthyroidism and ophthalmopathy.

Sequenced material: peripheral blood mononuclear cells (PBMCs), taken at new diagnosis, from a patient treated with antithyroid drugs. This TCR came from a woman aged 45-59 years with Graves disease.

The CDR3 loop is CASSLSGQGAFYEQYF. The DNA for the CDR3 is TGTGCCAGCAGTTTATCAGGACAGGGGGCTTTCTACGAGCAGTACTTC. The V call is TRBV28, the J call TRBJ2-7, with 11 bases lining up with TRBD1. CDR1 and CDR2 from the germline V gene are MDHEN and SYDVKM. This CDR3 comprises 16 residues. V lost 1 base, J lost 3 bases, and 5 bases stayed unmatched.